These T cell receptor beta chains were read from a single sample in a study of blood T cells in healthy people across ages. From the 5' RACE reads, TCRdb called clonotypes with MiXCR, one entry per CDR3 protein. Of about 1.4 million distinct CDR3 sequences listed, approximately 59% are singletons. What was sequenced was blood. Source of these receptors: a man between 18 and 29 years old in good health. Both conserved end residues are part of each CDR3. A D gene is named only where the DNA matches it firmly. A clone size is listed for some rows: how often the clone was seen (once, few, many), or a class if it is expanded.

V gene,J gene,clone size,D gene,CDR3 protein,CDR3 DNA
TRBV29-1,TRBJ2-5,.,.,CSVRALGMETQYF,TGCAGCGTTCGGGCCCTGGGGATGGAGACCCAGTACTTC
TRBV7-9,TRBJ1-6,.,TRBD1,CASSPRQGVNSPLHF,TGTGCCAGCAGCCCTAGACAGGGTGTGAATTCACCCCTCCACTTT
TRBV6-2/TRBV6-3,TRBJ1-5,once,TRBD1,CASRDRRSQPQHF,TGTGCCAGCAGGGACAGGAGAAGTCAGCCCCAGCATTTT
TRBV12-3/TRBV12-4,TRBJ2-7,.,TRBD1,CASRRGQGSYEQYF,TGTGCCAGCAGACGCGGACAGGGAAGCTACGAGCAGTACTTC
TRBV5-1,TRBJ1-1,.,.,CASSSSQGSNTEAFF,TGCGCCAGCAGCTCTTCACAGGGATCGAACACTGAAGCTTTCTTT
TRBV5-4,TRBJ2-1,.,.,CASSAGPSVTDEQFF,TGTGCCAGCAGTGCGGGGCCTAGCGTTACCGATGAGCAGTTCTTC
TRBV4-2,TRBJ2-7,.,.,CASSQVGGDTKTTSSYEQYF,TGTGCCAGCAGCCAAGTCGGTGGGGACACAAAGACGACTAGCTCCTACGAGCAGTACTTC
TRBV7-9,TRBJ2-1,few,.,CASRRGWDEQFF,TGTGCCAGCAGGAGAGGTTGGGATGAGCAGTTCTTC
TRBV24-1,TRBJ2-7,few,.,CATSDGGSSYEQYF,TGTGCCACCAGTGATGGGGGCAGCTCCTACGAGCAGTACTTC
TRBV6-5,TRBJ2-7,once,.,CASRWGTVGTYEQYF,TGTGCCAGCAGATGGGGGACGGTGGGAACCTACGAGCAGTACTTC
TRBV12-3/TRBV12-4,TRBJ1-5,many,.,CASSLGVGNQPQHF,TGTGCCAGCAGTTTGGGGGTGGGCAATCAGCCCCAGCATTTT
TRBV20-1,TRBJ2-7,.,TRBD2,CSATPKRGTSEQYF,TGCAGTGCTACCCCGAAGCGGGGGACGAGCGAGCAGTACTTC
TRBV27,TRBJ2-7,.,TRBD1,CASRGQGGGQESYEQYF,TGTGCCAGCAGGGGACAGGGTGGCGGGCAAGAGTCCTACGAGCAGTACTTC
TRBV29-1,TRBJ1-2,.,.,CSAPDRNYGYTF,TGCAGCGCCCCAGACAGGAACTATGGCTACACCTTC
TRBV4-1,TRBJ2-7,once,.,CASSLSQSQDEQYF,TGCGCCAGCAGCCTCTCGCAGAGCCAGGACGAGCAGTACTTC
TRBV2,TRBJ2-6,few,.,CASSEDGGFTGANVLTF,TGTGCCAGCAGTGAAGATGGCGGGTTTACTGGGGCCAACGTCCTGACTTTC
TRBV20-1,TRBJ2-3,few,TRBD2,CSARDPGTSSDTQYF,TGCAGTGCTAGAGATCCCGGGACTAGTTCAGATACGCAGTATTTT
TRBV20-1,TRBJ2-7,few,.,CSASGSFYEQYF,TGCAGTGCTAGCGGCAGTTTCTACGAGCAGTACTTC
TRBV6-1,TRBJ2-5,.,TRBD2,CASSEAGGHQETQYF,TGTGCCAGCAGTGAAGCGGGAGGGCACCAAGAGACCCAGTACTTC
TRBV25-1,TRBJ2-1,.,.,CASIGQGYSREQFF,TGTGCCAGCATTGGGCAGGGTTATTCGCGAGAGCAGTTCTTC
TRBV15,TRBJ1-5,.,.,CATSLGIGQPQHF,TGTGCCACCAGTCTAGGGATAGGTCAGCCCCAGCATTTT
TRBV5-1,TRBJ2-4,.,.,CASSLRDGAVNIQYF,TGCGCCAGCAGCTTGCGGGACGGCGCTGTCAACATTCAGTACTTC
TRBV2,TRBJ1-2,.,.,CASSGSDSWEKNGYTF,TGTGCCAGCAGTGGGTCAGACAGCTGGGAGAAGAATGGCTACACCTTC
TRBV9,TRBJ1-2,.,TRBD1,CASSVDRGRRGYTF,TGTGCCAGCAGCGTAGACAGGGGGCGGAGAGGCTACACCTTC
TRBV20-1,TRBJ2-2,many,TRBD2,CSARAAGDDTGELFF,TGCAGTGCTAGAGCGGCGGGGGATGACACCGGGGAGCTGTTTTTT
TRBV7-2,TRBJ2-5,.,.,CASSLGWLTETQYF,TGTGCCAGCAGCTTAGGCTGGCTAACGGAGACCCAGTACTTC
TRBV6-5,TRBJ1-2,.,TRBD1,CASSYSSQPGQDGYTF,TGTGCCAGCAGTTACTCCTCACAACCGGGACAGGATGGCTACACCTTC
TRBV7-6,TRBJ2-2,.,.,CASSLKGEGPINGELFF,TGTGCCAGCAGCTTAAAGGGGGAAGGTCCAATTAACGGGGAGCTGTTTTTT
TRBV10-3,TRBJ1-2,once,.,CAISSRDRDYGYTF,TGTGCCATCAGTAGCCGGGACCGGGACTATGGCTACACCTTC
TRBV27,TRBJ2-7,.,TRBD2,CASGTSGGSSYEQYF,TGTGCCAGCGGGACTAGCGGGGGGAGCTCCTACGAGCAGTACTTC
TRBV6-1,TRBJ1-6,.,TRBD1,CASSEGQGAYSPLHF,TGTGCCAGCAGTGAAGGGCAGGGGGCATATTCACCCCTCCACTTT
TRBV4-1,TRBJ1-2,.,.,CASSHSENYGYTF,TGCGCCAGCAGCCACTCAGAGAACTATGGCTACACCTTC
TRBV24-1,TRBJ2-2,.,.,CATSDWAGELFF,TGTGCCACCAGTGATTGGGCCGGGGAGCTGTTTTTT
TRBV6-5,TRBJ2-1,.,TRBD2,CASSYTIAGINEQFF,TGTGCCAGCAGTTACACGATAGCGGGAATCAATGAGCAGTTCTTC
TRBV7-9,TRBJ1-2,.,.,CASSLAQGRDYGYTF,TGTGCCAGCAGCTTAGCACAGGGCCGAGACTATGGCTACACCTTC
TRBV15,TRBJ1-1,once,.,CATSNRDGVTEAFF,TGTGCCACCAGCAACAGGGATGGGGTCACTGAAGCTTTCTTT
TRBV4-3,TRBJ2-3,many,.,CASSHLLRASGTDTQYF,TGCGCCAGCAGCCACCTTTTACGGGCGTCCGGCACAGATACGCAGTATTTT
TRBV4-1,TRBJ2-1,.,TRBD1,CASSQDRGMLGQGVNEQFF,TGCGCCAGCAGCCAAGATCGGGGAATGTTGGGACAGGGTGTCAATGAGCAGTTCTTC
TRBV25-1,TRBJ1-5,.,.,CASSEYGRVCRPQHF,TGTGCCAGCAGTGAATACGGGAGGGTGTGTAGGCCCCAGCATTTT
TRBV6-1,TRBJ2-1,.,TRBD2,CASSEPTPWTSGSNEQFF,TGTGCCAGCAGTGAACCCACACCTTGGACTAGCGGGAGCAATGAGCAGTTCTTC
TRBV6-2/TRBV6-3,TRBJ1-5,.,.,CASSYGGGRGGQPQHF,TGTGCCAGCAGCTATGGCGGGGGGAGAGGTGGGCAGCCCCAGCATTTT
TRBV4-1,TRBJ2-4,few,.,CASSQERSGDLAKNIQYF,TGCGCCAGCAGCCAAGAAAGGAGTGGCGATCTAGCCAAAAACATTCAGTACTTC
TRBV18,TRBJ2-7,.,.,CASSPLGPLYYEQYF,TGTGCCAGCTCACCACTCGGGCCACTATACTACGAGCAGTACTTC
TRBV6-1,TRBJ1-5,.,.,CAGGTGHYSNQPQHF,TGTGCCGGCGGCACTGGGCATTATAGCAATCAGCCCCAGCATTTT
TRBV20-1,TRBJ2-3,few,.,CSAVPSEWRDTQYF,TGCAGTGCTGTCCCTAGCGAATGGAGAGATACGCAGTATTTT
TRBV10-1,TRBJ2-2,.,.,CASRDSSNTGELFF,TGCGCCAGCAGGGACTCCTCGAACACCGGGGAGCTGTTTTTT
TRBV27,TRBJ2-7,.,TRBD1,CASSYGTGGENEQYF,TGTGCCAGCAGTTACGGGACAGGGGGCGAGAACGAGCAGTACTTC
TRBV27,TRBJ2-7,.,TRBD1,CASSHTKSTGGVPGEQYF,TGTGCCAGCAGCCACACCAAATCGACAGGGGGCGTCCCGGGCGAGCAGTACTTC
TRBV29-1,TRBJ1-5,.,TRBD1,CSGIADRVGQPQHF,TGCAGCGGTATAGCGGACAGGGTGGGACAGCCCCAGCATTTT
TRBV5-1,TRBJ2-1,.,.,CASSIGRGGGNEQFF,TGCGCCAGCAGCATCGGTAGAGGGGGAGGCAATGAGCAGTTCTTC
TRBV29-1,TRBJ1-2,.,.,CSVAMTENYGYTF,TGCAGCGTTGCTATGACGGAGAACTATGGCTACACCTTC
TRBV20-1,TRBJ2-1,.,.,CSARGGGGASSYNEQFF,TGCAGTGCTAGAGGGGGTGGTGGCGCCAGCTCCTACAATGAGCAGTTCTTC
TRBV28,TRBJ2-7,few,TRBD1,CASSLRQGAREQYF,TGTGCCAGCAGTTTAAGGCAGGGGGCGCGCGAGCAGTACTTC
TRBV6-6,TRBJ2-5,.,TRBD2,CASSLLAGAQETQYF,TGTGCCAGCAGTTTACTAGCGGGAGCCCAAGAGACCCAGTACTTC
TRBV12-3/TRBV12-4,TRBJ2-5,.,.,CASTETASETQYF,TGTGCCAGCACCGAAACCGCGTCAGAGACCCAGTACTTC